This T cell receptor beta chain came from a study of beta chain features in type 1 diabetes. The authors reverse transcribed all of the isolated RNA, so sequencing captured expressed TCRB transcripts. Assay used: immunoSEQ multiplex PCR; TCRdb lists only in-frame clones, some missing. In the table there are roughly 700,000 clones, around an eighth of which are singletons. In regard to this clone: Its target is unknown. The sample carries other DNA sequences with the same CDR3.

The study's findings and limits: Still unanswered here is whether HLA type influences TCRB rearrangement. Patients with Type 1 diabetes showed moderately but significantly shorter TCRB CDR3s in all four CD4+ subsets. Possible PCR preference for shorter templates applied equally to patients and controls. Patients with type 1 diabetes carried fewer insertions and had more deletions at their VDJ junctions.

There are 13 residues in the CDR3. V lost 1 base and J lost 2, with 8 bases in between. Germline V CDR1 and CDR2: GTSNPN, SVGIG (reference sequence). It was via CD45RO/CCR7/CD25/CD127/CD95/CD27 that CD4+ naive, central memory, regulatory and stem cell-like memory cells were sorted. V usage is TRBV30 and J usage is TRBJ1-1; D possibly corresponds to TRBD1 (6 bases). The sequenced material came from naive CD4+ T cells from blood. This TCR was recovered from a man younger than 35 with type 1 diabetes. CDR3: CAWSGQANTEAFF. CDR3 in DNA: TGTGCCTGGAGTGGACAGGCAAACACTGAAGCTTTCTTT.